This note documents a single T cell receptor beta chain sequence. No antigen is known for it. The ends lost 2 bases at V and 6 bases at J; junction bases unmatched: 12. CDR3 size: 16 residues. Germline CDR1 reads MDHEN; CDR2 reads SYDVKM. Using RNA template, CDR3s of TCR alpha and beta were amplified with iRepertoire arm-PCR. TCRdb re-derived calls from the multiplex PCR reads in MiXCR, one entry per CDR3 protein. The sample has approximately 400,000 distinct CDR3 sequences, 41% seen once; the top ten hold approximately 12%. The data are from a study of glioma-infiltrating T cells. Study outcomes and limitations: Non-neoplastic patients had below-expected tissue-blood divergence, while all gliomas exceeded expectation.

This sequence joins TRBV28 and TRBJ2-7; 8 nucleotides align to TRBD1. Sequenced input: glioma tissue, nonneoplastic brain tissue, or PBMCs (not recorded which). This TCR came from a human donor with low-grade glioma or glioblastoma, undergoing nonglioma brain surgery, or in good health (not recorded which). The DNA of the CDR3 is TGTGCCAGCAGTTTACTCGGACAGGGATTCTTGGGCGAGCAGTACTTC. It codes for CASSLLGQGFLGEQYF.